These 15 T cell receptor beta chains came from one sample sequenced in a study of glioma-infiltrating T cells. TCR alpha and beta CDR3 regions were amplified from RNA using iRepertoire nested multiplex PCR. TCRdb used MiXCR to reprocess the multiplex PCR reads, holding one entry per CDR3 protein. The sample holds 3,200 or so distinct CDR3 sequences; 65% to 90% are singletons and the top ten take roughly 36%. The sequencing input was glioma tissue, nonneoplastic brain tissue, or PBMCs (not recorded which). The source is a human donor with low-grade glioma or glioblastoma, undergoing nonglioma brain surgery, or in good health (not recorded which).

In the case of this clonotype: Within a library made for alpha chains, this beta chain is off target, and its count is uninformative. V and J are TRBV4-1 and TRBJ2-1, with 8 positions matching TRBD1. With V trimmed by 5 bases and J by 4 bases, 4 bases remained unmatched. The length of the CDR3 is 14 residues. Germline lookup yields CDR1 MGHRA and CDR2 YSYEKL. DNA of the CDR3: TGCGCCAGCAGCTACGGGACAGGTTACAATGAGCAGTTCTTC. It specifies CASSYGTGYNEQFF.

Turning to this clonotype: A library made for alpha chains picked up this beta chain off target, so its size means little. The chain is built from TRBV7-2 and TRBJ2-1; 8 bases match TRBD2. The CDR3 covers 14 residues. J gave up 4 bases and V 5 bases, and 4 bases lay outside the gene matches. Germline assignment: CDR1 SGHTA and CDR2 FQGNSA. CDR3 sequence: CASSIGRAYNEQFF. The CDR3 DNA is TGTGCCAGCAGCATCGGGAGGGCTTACAATGAGCAGTTCTTC. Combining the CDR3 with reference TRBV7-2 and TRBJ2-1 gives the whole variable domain GAGVSQSPSNKVTEKGKDVELRCDPISGHTALYWYRQSLGQGLEFLIYFQGNSAPDKSGLPSDRFSAERTGGSVSTLTIQRTQQEDSAVYLCASSIGRAYNEQFFGPGTRLTVL.

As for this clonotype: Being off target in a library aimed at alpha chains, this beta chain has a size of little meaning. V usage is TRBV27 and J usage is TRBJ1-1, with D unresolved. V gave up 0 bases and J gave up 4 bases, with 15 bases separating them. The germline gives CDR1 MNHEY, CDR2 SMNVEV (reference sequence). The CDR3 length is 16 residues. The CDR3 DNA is TGTGCCAGCAGTTTATCGGGCCGTTACTTTTTCACTGAAGCTTTCTTT. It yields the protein CASSLSGRYFFTEAFF.

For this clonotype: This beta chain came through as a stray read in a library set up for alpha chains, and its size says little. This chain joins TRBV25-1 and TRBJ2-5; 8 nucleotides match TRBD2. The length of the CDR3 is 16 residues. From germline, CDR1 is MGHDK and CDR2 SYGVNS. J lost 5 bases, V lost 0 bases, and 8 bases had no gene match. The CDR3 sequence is CASSEYLGGAGETQYF. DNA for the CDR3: TGTGCCAGCAGTGAATATCTCGGGGGGGCCGGCGAGACCCAGTACTTC.

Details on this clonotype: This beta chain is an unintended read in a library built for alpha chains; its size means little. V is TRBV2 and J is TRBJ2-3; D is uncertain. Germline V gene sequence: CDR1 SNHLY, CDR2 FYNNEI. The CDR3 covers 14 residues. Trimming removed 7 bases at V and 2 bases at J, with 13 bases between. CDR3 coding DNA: TGTGCCAGCAAAGTTGAGGAGCTCACAGATACGCAGTATTTT. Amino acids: CASKVEELTDTQYF. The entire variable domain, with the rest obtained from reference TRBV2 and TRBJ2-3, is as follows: EPEVTQTPSHQVTQMGQEVILRCVPISNHLYFYWYRQILGQKVEFLVSFYNNEISEKSEIFDDQFSVERPDGSNFTLKIRSTKLEDSAMYFCASKVEELTDTQYFGPGTRLTVL.

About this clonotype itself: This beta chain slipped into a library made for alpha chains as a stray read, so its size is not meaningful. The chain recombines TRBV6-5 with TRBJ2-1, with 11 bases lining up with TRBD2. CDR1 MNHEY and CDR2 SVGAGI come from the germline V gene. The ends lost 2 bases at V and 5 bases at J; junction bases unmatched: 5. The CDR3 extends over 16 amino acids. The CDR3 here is CASSYLTSGGNNEQFF. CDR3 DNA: TGTGCCAGCAGTTACCTTACTAGCGGGGGTAACAATGAGCAGTTCTTC.

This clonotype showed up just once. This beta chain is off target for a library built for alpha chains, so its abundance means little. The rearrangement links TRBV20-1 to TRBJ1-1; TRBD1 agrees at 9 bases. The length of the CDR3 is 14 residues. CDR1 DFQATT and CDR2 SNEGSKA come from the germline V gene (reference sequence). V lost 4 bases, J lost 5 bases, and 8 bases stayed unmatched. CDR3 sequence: CSATQGAQWTEAFF. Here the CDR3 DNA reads TGCAGTGCTACACAGGGGGCGCAGTGGACTGAAGCTTTCTTT.

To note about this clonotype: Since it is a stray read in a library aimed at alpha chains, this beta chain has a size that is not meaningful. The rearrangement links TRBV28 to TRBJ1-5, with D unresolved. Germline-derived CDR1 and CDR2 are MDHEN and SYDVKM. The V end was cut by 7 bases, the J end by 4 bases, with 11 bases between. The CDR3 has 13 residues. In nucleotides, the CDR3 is TGTGCCAGCATTCCAAACCCAAATCAGCCCCAGCATTTT. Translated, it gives CASIPNPNQPQHF.

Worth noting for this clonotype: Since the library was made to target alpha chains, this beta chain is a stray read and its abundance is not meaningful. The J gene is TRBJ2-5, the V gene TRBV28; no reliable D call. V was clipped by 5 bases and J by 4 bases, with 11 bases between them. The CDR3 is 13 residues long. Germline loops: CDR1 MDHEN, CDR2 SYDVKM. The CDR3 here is CASSQRFRETQYF. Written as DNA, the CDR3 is TGTGCCAGCAGTCAAAGGTTTCGAGAGACCCAGTACTTC.

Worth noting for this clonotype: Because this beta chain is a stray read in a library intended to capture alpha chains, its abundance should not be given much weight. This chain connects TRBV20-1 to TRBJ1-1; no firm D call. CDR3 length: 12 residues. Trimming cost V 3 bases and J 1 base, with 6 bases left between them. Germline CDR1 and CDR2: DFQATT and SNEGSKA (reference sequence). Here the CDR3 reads CSASPENTEAFF. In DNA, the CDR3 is TGCAGTGCTAGCCCGGAGAACACTGAAGCTTTCTTT.

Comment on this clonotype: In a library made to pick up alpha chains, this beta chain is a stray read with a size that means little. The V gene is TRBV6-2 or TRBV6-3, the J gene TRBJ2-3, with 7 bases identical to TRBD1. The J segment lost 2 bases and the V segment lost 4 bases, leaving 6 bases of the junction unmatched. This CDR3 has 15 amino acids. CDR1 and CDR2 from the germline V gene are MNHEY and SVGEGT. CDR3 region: CASSSWGQNTDTQYF. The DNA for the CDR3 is TGTGCCAGCAGTTCGTGGGGACAGAACACAGATACGCAGTATTTT.

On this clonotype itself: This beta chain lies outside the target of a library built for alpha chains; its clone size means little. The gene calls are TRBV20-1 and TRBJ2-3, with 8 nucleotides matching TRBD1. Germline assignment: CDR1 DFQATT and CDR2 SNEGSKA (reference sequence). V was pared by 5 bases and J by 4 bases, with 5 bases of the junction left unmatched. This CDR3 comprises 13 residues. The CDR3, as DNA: TGCAGTGCTCAAACAGGGGGTTCAGATACGCAGTATTTT. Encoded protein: CSAQTGGSDTQYF.

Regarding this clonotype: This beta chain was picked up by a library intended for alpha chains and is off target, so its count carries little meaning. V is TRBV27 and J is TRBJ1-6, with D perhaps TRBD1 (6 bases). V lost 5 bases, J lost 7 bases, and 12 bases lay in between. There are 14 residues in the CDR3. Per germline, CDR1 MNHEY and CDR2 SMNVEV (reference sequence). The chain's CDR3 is CASSPRQANSPLHF. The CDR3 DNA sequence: TGTGCCAGCAGTCCCCGACAGGCCAATTCACCCCTCCACTTT.

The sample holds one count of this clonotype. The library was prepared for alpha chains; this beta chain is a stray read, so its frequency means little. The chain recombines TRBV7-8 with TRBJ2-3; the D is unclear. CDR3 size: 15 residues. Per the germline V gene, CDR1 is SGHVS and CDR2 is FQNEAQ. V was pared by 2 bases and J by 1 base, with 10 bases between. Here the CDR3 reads CASSLLSGRTDTQYF. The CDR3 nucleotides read TGTGCCAGCAGCTTATTATCCGGACGCACAGATACGCAGTATTTT.

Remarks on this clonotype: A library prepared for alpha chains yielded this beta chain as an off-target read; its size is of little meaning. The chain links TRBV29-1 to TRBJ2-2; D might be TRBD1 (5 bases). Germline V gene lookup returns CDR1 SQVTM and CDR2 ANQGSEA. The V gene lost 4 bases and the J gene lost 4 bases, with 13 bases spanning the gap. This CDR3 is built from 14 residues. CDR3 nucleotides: TGCAGCGTTGCCGTCAGGGTGGGCACCGGGGAGCTGTTTTTT. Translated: CSVAVRVGTGELFF.